Listed below are T cell receptor beta chains from one sample, sequenced in a study of T-cell memory formation after mild COVID-19. TCRdb re-derived calls from the 5' RACE reads in MiXCR, one entry per CDR3 protein. The sample holds roughly 320,000 distinct CDR3 sequences, 25% to 30% seen once. Sequenced input: PBMCs or a T cell subset sorted from them (not recorded which). All receptors come from an adult woman who had mild COVID-19 (a few samples of this study predate the infection). Cell type and time point are not known. Both conserved end residues are part of each CDR3. The order of the fields is D gene, J gene, V gene, clone size, CDR3 DNA, CDR3 protein. A D gene is named only where the DNA matches it firmly. Rows give clone size only sometimes, using once, few, many, or a class for an expanded clone.

d_gene: TRBD1; j_gene: TRBJ2-4; v_gene: TRBV15; abundance: NA; CDR3nt: TGTGCCACCAGCAGAGATCGGACAGGCGGAAACATTCAGTACTTC; CDR3aa: CATSRDRTGGNIQYF
d_gene: NA; j_gene: TRBJ1-1; v_gene: TRBV11-2; abundance: NA; CDR3nt: TGTGCCAGCAGCTTAGAGGGGGGCTTGGCTGAAGCTTTCTTT; CDR3aa: CASSLEGGLAEAFF
d_gene: TRBD1; j_gene: TRBJ1-4; v_gene: TRBV6-1; abundance: NA; CDR3nt: TGTGCCAGCCGCAACAGGGGAGGCGAAAAACTGTTTTTT; CDR3aa: CASRNRGGEKLFF
d_gene: TRBD2; j_gene: TRBJ2-1; v_gene: TRBV7-7; abundance: few; CDR3nt: TGTGCTAGCGGAGCGGGAGATGAGCAGTTCTTC; CDR3aa: CASGAGDEQFF
d_gene: NA; j_gene: TRBJ2-1; v_gene: TRBV7-9; abundance: NA; CDR3nt: TGTGCCAGCAGCTTATCTGGAGCGGACAATGAGCAGTTCTTC; CDR3aa: CASSLSGADNEQFF
d_gene: NA; j_gene: TRBJ2-5; v_gene: TRBV6-2/TRBV6-3; abundance: NA; CDR3nt: TGTGCCAGCAGTTACAATCAAGAGACCCAGTACTTC; CDR3aa: CASSYNQETQYF
d_gene: NA; j_gene: TRBJ1-5; v_gene: TRBV24-1; abundance: NA; CDR3nt: TGTGCCACCAGCCCTGGGGGGGGCCGGGATCAGCCCCAGCATTTT; CDR3aa: CATSPGGGRDQPQHF
d_gene: NA; j_gene: TRBJ2-7; v_gene: TRBV6-2/TRBV6-3; abundance: NA; CDR3nt: TGTGCCAGCAGAGCCGACACTTCCTACGAGCAGTACTTC; CDR3aa: CASRADTSYEQYF
d_gene: NA; j_gene: TRBJ1-1; v_gene: TRBV12-3/TRBV12-4; abundance: NA; CDR3nt: TGTGCCAGCAGTCCCACGACAGGACGGGGAACTGAAGCTTTCTTT; CDR3aa: CASSPTTGRGTEAFF
d_gene: NA; j_gene: TRBJ2-3; v_gene: TRBV5-1; abundance: few; CDR3nt: TGCGCCAGCAGACCTTCTCGGGAGGATACGCAGTATTTT; CDR3aa: CASRPSREDTQYF
d_gene: NA; j_gene: TRBJ2-1; v_gene: TRBV4-1; abundance: NA; CDR3nt: TGCGCCAGCAGCCCAATGAATAATGAGCAGTTCTTC; CDR3aa: CASSPMNNEQFF
d_gene: NA; j_gene: TRBJ2-4; v_gene: TRBV2; abundance: NA; CDR3nt: TGTGCCAGCAAAACGACGGGGAATCTAGCCAAAAACATTCAGTACTTC; CDR3aa: CASKTTGNLAKNIQYF
d_gene: TRBD2; j_gene: TRBJ2-7; v_gene: TRBV6-1; abundance: many; CDR3nt: TGTGCCAGCACCCCCGGGACTAGCGGGGGTCTTACCTACGAGCAGTACTTC; CDR3aa: CASTPGTSGGLTYEQYF
d_gene: NA; j_gene: TRBJ1-4; v_gene: TRBV7-6; abundance: few; CDR3nt: TGTGCCAGCAGCTTAGGGACAACAACTAATGAAAAACTGTTTTTT; CDR3aa: CASSLGTTTNEKLFF
d_gene: TRBD1; j_gene: TRBJ1-2; v_gene: TRBV6-5; abundance: NA; CDR3nt: TGTGCCAGCAGACCACAGGGGGTTGATGGCTACACCTTC; CDR3aa: CASRPQGVDGYTF
d_gene: TRBD2; j_gene: TRBJ2-3; v_gene: TRBV4-1; abundance: few; CDR3nt: TGCGCCAGCAGCCAAGATCCTACCGGGACTAAGCAGTATTTT; CDR3aa: CASSQDPTGTKQYF